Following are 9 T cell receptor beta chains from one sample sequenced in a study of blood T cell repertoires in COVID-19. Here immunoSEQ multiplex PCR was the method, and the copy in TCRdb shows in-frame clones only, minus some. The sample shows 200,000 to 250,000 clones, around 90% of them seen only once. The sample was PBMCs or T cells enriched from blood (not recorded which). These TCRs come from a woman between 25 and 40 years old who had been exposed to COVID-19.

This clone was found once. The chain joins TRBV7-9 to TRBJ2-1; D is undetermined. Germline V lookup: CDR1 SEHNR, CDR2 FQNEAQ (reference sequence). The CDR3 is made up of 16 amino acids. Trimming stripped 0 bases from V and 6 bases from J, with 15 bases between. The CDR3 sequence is CASSLAQAAPINEQFF. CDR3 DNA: TGTGCCAGCAGCTTAGCGCAGGCAGCCCCAATCAATGAGCAGTTCTTC.

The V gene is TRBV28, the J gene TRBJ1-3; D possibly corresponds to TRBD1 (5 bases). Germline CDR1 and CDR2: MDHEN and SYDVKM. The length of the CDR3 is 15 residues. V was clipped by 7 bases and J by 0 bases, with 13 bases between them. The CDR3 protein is CASKPTDSSGNTIYF. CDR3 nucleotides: TGTGCCAGCAAACCCACCGACAGCTCTGGAAACACCATATATTTT.

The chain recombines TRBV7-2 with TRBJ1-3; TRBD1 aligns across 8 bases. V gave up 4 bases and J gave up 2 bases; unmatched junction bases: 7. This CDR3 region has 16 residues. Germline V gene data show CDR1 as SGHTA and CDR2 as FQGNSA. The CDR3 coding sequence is TGTGCCAGCAGCTCATCCCCGGACAGGGCTGGAAACACCATATATTTT. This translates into CASSSSPDRAGNTIYF.

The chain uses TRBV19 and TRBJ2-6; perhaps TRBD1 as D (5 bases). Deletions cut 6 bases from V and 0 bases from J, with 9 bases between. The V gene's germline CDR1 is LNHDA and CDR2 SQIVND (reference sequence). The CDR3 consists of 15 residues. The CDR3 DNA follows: TGTGCCAGTAGAGTGACAGCCTCTGGGGCCAACGTCCTGACTTTC. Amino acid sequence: CASRVTASGANVLTF.

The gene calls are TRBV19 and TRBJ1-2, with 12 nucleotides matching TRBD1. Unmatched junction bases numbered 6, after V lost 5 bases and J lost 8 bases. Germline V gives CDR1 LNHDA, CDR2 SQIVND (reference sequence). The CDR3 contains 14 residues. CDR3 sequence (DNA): TGTGCCAGTAGTCCCGGGACAGGGGGCGCGGGCTACACCTTC. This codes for CASSPGTGGAGYTF.

The DNA for the CDR3 is TGTGCCAGCAGTCGGGCGACAGGGACGAACACTGAAGCTTTCTTT. This gives the protein CASSRATGTNTEAFF. The chain uses TRBV6-5 and TRBJ1-1; 7 positions match TRBD1. The CDR3 consists of 15 residues. With V trimmed by 5 bases and J by 1 base, 7 bases remained unmatched. Germline CDR1 MNHEY, CDR2 SVGAGI.

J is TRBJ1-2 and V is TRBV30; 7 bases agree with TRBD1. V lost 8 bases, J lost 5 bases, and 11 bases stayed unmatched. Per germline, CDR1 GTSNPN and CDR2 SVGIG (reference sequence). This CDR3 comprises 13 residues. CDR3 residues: CAREGDRSYGYTF. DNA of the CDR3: TGTGCCCGGGAAGGGGACAGATCTTATGGCTACACCTTC.

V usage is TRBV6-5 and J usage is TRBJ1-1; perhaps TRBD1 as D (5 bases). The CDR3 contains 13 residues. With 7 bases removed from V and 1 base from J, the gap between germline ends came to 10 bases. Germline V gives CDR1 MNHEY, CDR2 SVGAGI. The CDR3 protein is CASTLTANTEAFF. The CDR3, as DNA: TGTGCCAGCACCCTGACAGCGAACACTGAAGCTTTCTTT.

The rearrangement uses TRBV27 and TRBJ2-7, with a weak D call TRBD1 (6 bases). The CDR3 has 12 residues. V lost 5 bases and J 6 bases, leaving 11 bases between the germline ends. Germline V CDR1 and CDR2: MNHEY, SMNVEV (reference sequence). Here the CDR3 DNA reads TGTGCCAGCAGTCCGGGACATCGCGAGCAGTACTTC. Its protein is CASSPGHREQYF.